Listed below are T cell receptor beta chains from one sample, sequenced in a study of pediatric ulcerative colitis. The repertoire was sequenced with immunoSEQ multiplex PCR; TCRdb's copy has only in-frame clones and lacks some. The table shows 15,000 to 20,000 clones, with approximately 80% occurring only once. Sequencing was performed on gut tissue. These receptor sequences come from a boy between 10 and 17 years old who was a control in a study of pediatric ulcerative colitis. Both conserved end residues are part of each CDR3. Fields, in order: D gene, V gene, J gene, clone size, CDR3 protein, CDR3 DNA. D genes are given only for firm matches. Not all rows give a size; the values are once, few, many and, for expanded clones, a class.

>-|TRBV7-2|TRBJ1-4|medium-sized
CASSLGKETEKLFF
TGTGCCAGCAGCTTAGGTAAAGAGACAGAAAAACTGTTTTTT
>-|TRBV19|TRBJ2-7|few
CASSIGTSYEQYF
TGTGCCAGTAGTATAGGTACTTCTTACGAGCAGTACTTC
>TRBD1|TRBV15|TRBJ1-1|-
CATSRDLAGGTEAFF
TGTGCCACCAGCAGAGATCTAGCAGGGGGAACTGAAGCTTTCTTT
>-|TRBV28|TRBJ1-1|-
CASSANIQGFSSEAFF
TGTGCCAGCAGTGCCAATATACAGGGCTTTTCGTCTGAAGCTTTCTTT
>-|TRBV2|TRBJ2-5|-
CASNPPGSGETQYF
TGTGCCAGCAATCCCCCGGGAAGCGGAGAGACCCAGTACTTC
>TRBD1|TRBV6-5|TRBJ2-7|-
CASQRDRGLVEQYF
TGTGCCAGCCAAAGGGACAGGGGGCTGGTCGAGCAGTACTTC
>-|TRBV28|TRBJ2-1|-
CASSLIAGPPLNEQFF
TGTGCCAGCAGTTTAATAGCCGGACCCCCTCTCAATGAGCAGTTCTTC
>-|TRBV7-2|TRBJ1-1|-
CASSLPGQNTEAFF
TGTGCCAGCAGCTTACCTGGACAGAACACTGAAGCTTTCTTT
>-|TRBV7-6|TRBJ2-3|-
CASSKSRGGVPPDTQYF
TGTGCCAGCAGTAAGTCGAGAGGGGGAGTCCCCCCAGATACGCAGTATTTT
>TRBD1|TRBV28|TRBJ1-4|-
CASKGQGTEKLFF
TGTGCCAGCAAGGGACAGGGGACTGAAAAACTGTTTTTT
>TRBD1|TRBV27|TRBJ2-5|-
CASRDRGVPQETQYF
TGTGCCAGCAGGGACAGGGGGGTCCCTCAAGAGACCCAGTACTTC
>-|TRBV9|TRBJ2-1|once
CASSGRGNEQFF
TGTGCCAGCAGCGGACGGGGGAATGAGCAGTTCTTC
>-|TRBV4-1|TRBJ2-4|-
CASSQDSPGILLAKNIQYF
TGCGCCAGCAGCCAAGATTCCCCGGGCATACTTTTAGCCAAAAACATTCAGTACTTC
>TRBD2|TRBV6-1|TRBJ2-3|-
CASSESLAEGDTQYF
TGTGCCAGCAGTGAAAGTCTAGCGGAGGGAGATACGCAGTATTTT
>TRBD1|TRBV7-9|TRBJ1-3|few
CASGGQGAINTIYF
TGTGCCAGCGGGGGACAGGGGGCTATAAACACCATATATTTT
>-|TRBV18|TRBJ2-1|-
CASSQNRDEQFF
TGTGCCAGCTCACAAAACAGGGATGAGCAGTTCTTC
>-|TRBV4-3|TRBJ2-1|-
CASSQDMGSSYNEQFF
TGCGCCAGCAGCCAAGATATGGGGAGTAGTTACAATGAGCAGTTCTTC
>TRBD1|TRBV5-1|TRBJ2-7|-
CASSLGTGSSYEQYF
TGCGCCAGCAGCCTAGGGACAGGCAGCTCCTACGAGCAGTACTTC
>-|TRBV11-3|TRBJ2-2|-
CASSLGGTGELFF
TGTGCCAGCAGCTTAGGGGGGACCGGGGAGCTGTTTTTT
>-|TRBV7-7|TRBJ2-5|once
CASSLGGRQETQYF
TGTGCCAGCAGCTTAGGAGGCCGCCAAGAGACCCAGTACTTC